One sample yielded the 30 T cell receptor beta chains listed below, sequenced in a study of control samples from healthy donors and cancer patients (TCRdb year 2020). Library construction relied on the immunoSEQ multiplex PCR assay. TCRdb obtained this table from immuneACCESS and retained in-frame rearrangements with V and J assigned. These tables miss some clones; where compared with another copy, unresolved V genes account for less than half of the shortfall, and the remainder is unexplained. Within this sample are roughly 100,000 clones, with around 90% of them counted one time only. The ten largest clones capture 2% to 2.5% of the sample. The sequenced sample was blood. Every receptor here comes from a woman in her late teens or twenties in good health.

This rearrangement joins TRBV4-2 to TRBJ2-6; D is undetermined. The CDR3 consists of 18 residues. Per the germline V gene, CDR1 is LGHNA and CDR2 is YNFKEQ. V dropped 0 bases and J dropped 0 bases, with 12 bases sitting between them. The CDR3 spells CASSQEGRRYSGANVLTF. The CDR3 DNA reads as TGTGCCAGCAGCCAAGAAGGCAGGCGATACTCTGGGGCCAACGTCCTGACTTTC.

As DNA, the CDR3 is TGTGCCAGCAGTCCCGTTCCCTCACTACTAGCCTCCTACAATGAGCAGTTCTTC. Its translation is CASSPVPSLLASYNEQFF. The chain employs TRBV27 and TRBJ2-1; possible D gene TRBD2, 6 bases. The CDR3 is 18 amino acids. Germline V gives CDR1 MNHEY, CDR2 SMNVEV (reference sequence). The V end lost 5 bases, the J end lost 0 bases, and 20 bases lay between the germline ends.

The chain couples TRBV12-3 or TRBV12-4 to TRBJ1-6; D gene uncertain. The CDR3 covers 12 residues. V was clipped by 3 bases and J by 8 bases, with 5 bases between them. CDR3 region: CASSFMDSPLHF. In DNA form, the CDR3 reads TGTGCCAGCAGTTTTATGGATTCACCCCTCCACTTT.

The J gene is TRBJ1-2, the V gene TRBV5-5; the match to TRBD1 covers 7 bases. The CDR3 length is 13 residues. Germline CDR1 SGHKS, CDR2 YYEKEE (reference sequence). With 2 bases clipped from V and 8 bases from J, the junction kept 6 bases outside the gene matches. The chain's CDR3 is CASSLGGGGGYTF. The CDR3 coding sequence is TGTGCCAGCAGCTTAGGGGGCGGCGGCGGCTACACCTTC.

The J gene is TRBJ2-7, the V gene TRBV4-3; 7 positions agree with TRBD1. The J segment lost 1 base and the V segment lost 2 bases, leaving 8 bases of the junction unmatched. Germline loops: CDR1 LGHNA, CDR2 YSLEER. The length of the CDR3 is 16 residues. In DNA form, the CDR3 reads TGCGCCAGCAGCCAATCCCTGGGGGACAGTTCCTACGAGCAGTACTTC. This translates into CASSQSLGDSSYEQYF.

J is TRBJ1-5 and V is TRBV27; D is uncertain. Germline CDR1 and CDR2: MNHEY and SMNVEV (reference sequence). With 3 bases removed from V and 3 bases from J, the gap between germline ends came to 18 bases. The CDR3 is made up of 17 amino acids. CDR3 sequence reads: CASSFKPGGVSNQPQHF. The CDR3 DNA reads TGTGCCAGCAGTTTCAAGCCGGGTGGGGTTTCCAATCAGCCCCAGCATTTT.

This chain uses TRBV6-5 with TRBJ1-2; D is unresolved. Germline CDR1 reads MNHEY; CDR2 reads SVGAGI. Trimming took 7 bases from V and 5 from J, leaving 14 bases between them. The CDR3 spans 13 residues. The CDR3 coding sequence is TGTGCCAGCACCGTGTCAAGTCTTTATGGCTACACCTTC. Translated, it gives CASTVSSLYGYTF.

The count of this clone is one. The chain recombines TRBV20-1 with TRBJ2-3; D uncertain. V lost 3 bases, J lost 1 base, and 5 bases lay in between. The V gene's germline CDR1 is DFQATT and CDR2 SNEGSKA (reference sequence). This CDR3 region has 12 residues. The CDR3 protein is CSASWGTDTQYF. DNA for the CDR3: TGCAGTGCTAGTTGGGGCACAGATACGCAGTATTTT.

V is TRBV6-4 and J is TRBJ2-2; 8 nucleotides line up with TRBD1. The trim removed 2 bases at V and 5 bases at J, leaving 7 bases unmatched. Germline CDR1 MRHNA, CDR2 SNTAGT. This CDR3 is 16 amino acids long. The CDR3 is CASSDMSRGRTGELFF. CDR3 sequence (DNA): TGTGCCAGCAGTGACATGAGCAGGGGGCGGACCGGGGAGCTGTTTTTT.

J is TRBJ1-4 and V is TRBV28; D is ambiguous. In germline, CDR1 is MDHEN, CDR2 SYDVKM. This CDR3 is 15 amino acids long. The V and J ends lost 5 bases and 0 bases respectively, with 10 bases between them. The chain's CDR3 is CASSPTPPTNEKLFF. CDR3 sequence (DNA): TGTGCCAGCAGTCCAACCCCTCCAACTAATGAAAAACTGTTTTTT.

The chain uses TRBV5-1 and TRBJ2-1; D is unclear. Germline V gives CDR1 SGHRS, CDR2 YFSETQ. The CDR3 is 13 residues long. Trimming left V 3 bases short and J 1 base short, with 5 bases between. CDR3 DNA: TGCGCCAGCAGCTCAGGTTCCTACAATGAGCAGTTCTTC. Translating it yields CASSSGSYNEQFF.

The chain has TRBV3-1 (or the pseudogene TRBV3-2) and TRBJ2-7; the D is unclear. CDR1 is LGHDT and CDR2 is YNNKEL in the germline V gene (reference sequence). The germline V and J ends were trimmed by 0 bases and 4 bases, with 19 bases remaining between them. The CDR3 length is 17 residues. The DNA for the CDR3 is TGTGCCAGCAGCCAAGATTTTTATCCTAACTTAACGTACGAGCAGTACTTC. Protein product: CASSQDFYPNLTYEQYF.

The chain is built from TRBV6-1 and TRBJ2-7; the match to TRBD2 covers 7 bases. The V segment lost 3 bases and the J segment 0 bases; nucleotides outside the gene matches: 2. CDR1 is MNHNS, CDR2 SASEGT, per germline. The CDR3 is 14 residues long. The CDR3 loop is CASSDGDYSYEQYF. For the CDR3, the DNA is TGTGCCAGCAGTGACGGGGACTACTCCTACGAGCAGTACTTC.

This chain links TRBV2 with TRBJ2-5, with D perhaps TRBD1 or TRBD2 (6 bases each). The V and J ends lost 0 bases and 5 bases respectively, with 16 bases between them. Germline V gene sequence: CDR1 SNHLY, CDR2 FYNNEI. This CDR3 contains 16 residues. CDR3 in DNA: TGTGCCAGCAGTGAAGCGCTTGGGGGGCTGGGCGAGACCCAGTACTTC. Encoded protein: CASSEALGGLGETQYF.

The J gene is TRBJ1-5, the V gene TRBV4-1, with 7 positions matching TRBD1. CDR3 length equals 16 residues. The V gene end was trimmed by 1 base and the J gene end by 6 bases; junction bases not matched to a gene: 9. The germline V gene has CDR1 MGHRA and CDR2 YSYEKL. In DNA, the CDR3 is TGCGCCAGCAGCCAAGCCCACAGGGGAACCGGTCAGCCCCAGCATTTT. Protein sequence: CASSQAHRGTGQPQHF.

The gene calls are TRBV11-2 and TRBJ1-5, with TRBD1 as a possible D gene (6 bases). CDR1 SGHAT and CDR2 FQNNGV come from the germline V gene. This CDR3 is 14 amino acids long. V lost 6 bases and J 3 bases, leaving 12 bases between the germline ends. The chain's CDR3 is CASRDTGINQPQHF. CDR3 sequence (DNA): TGTGCCAGCAGAGACACAGGGATCAATCAGCCCCAGCATTTT.

The J gene is TRBJ2-7, the V gene TRBV27; D might be TRBD2 (5 bases). Germline V lookup: CDR1 MNHEY, CDR2 SMNVEV (reference sequence). Trimming removed 3 bases at V and 3 bases at J, with 24 bases between. This CDR3 is built from 18 residues. The CDR3 is CASSFLGVRGRSSYEQYF. The CDR3 region has the DNA TGTGCCAGCAGTTTCCTCGGGGTGCGCGGCAGGTCGAGCTACGAGCAGTACTTC.

J is TRBJ2-5 and V is TRBV7-2; 8 bases agree with TRBD2. The CDR3 is 16 amino acids. Germline trimming cut 5 bases from V and 0 bases from J; bases unmatched to any gene: 8. Germline-derived CDR1 and CDR2 are SGHTA and FQGNSA. The CDR3 sequence is CASSPPTSAYQETQYF. CDR3 DNA sequence: TGTGCCAGCAGCCCCCCGACTAGCGCTTACCAAGAGACCCAGTACTTC.

The gene calls are TRBV30 and TRBJ1-3; D is ambiguous. In germline, CDR1 is GTSNPN, CDR2 SVGIG (reference sequence). V lost 4 bases and J 0 bases, leaving 19 bases between the germline ends. This CDR3 region has 17 residues. The CDR3 sequence: CAWTLYQRRGSGNTIYF. In DNA, the CDR3 is TGTGCCTGGACCCTATACCAACGACGGGGCTCTGGAAACACCATATATTTT.

This sequence joins TRBV13 and TRBJ2-7, with D unresolved. In germline, CDR1 is PRHDT, CDR2 FYEKMQ (reference sequence). Trimming cost V 2 bases and J 5 bases, with 13 bases left between them. The CDR3 length is 14 residues. As DNA, the CDR3 is TGTGCCAGCAGCTTACAACTCACCCCCCACGAGCAGTACTTC. As protein: CASSLQLTPHEQYF.

The CDR3 DNA reads TGTGCCAGCAGTGCACGGACAGGGCCCCTAATTGGCACAGATACGCAGTATTTT. Its protein product is CASSARTGPLIGTDTQYF. The chain couples TRBV27 to TRBJ2-3; 8 positions agree with TRBD1. Germline trimming cut 5 bases from V and 1 base from J; bases unmatched to any gene: 14. Germline V CDR1 and CDR2: MNHEY, SMNVEV (reference sequence). CDR3 size: 18 residues.

The chain has TRBV6-4 and TRBJ2-2, with 13 bases matching TRBD2. This CDR3 region has 16 residues. Germline V gene data show CDR1 as MRHNA and CDR2 as SNTAGT. The V gene end was trimmed by 4 bases and the J gene end by 1 base; junction bases not matched to a gene: 0. CDR3 amino acids: CASSGTSGRNTGELFF. CDR3 bases: TGTGCCAGCAGTGGGACTAGCGGGAGGAACACCGGGGAGCTGTTTTTT.

The J gene is TRBJ2-1, the V gene TRBV7-2; D remains unclear. Germline-derived CDR1 and CDR2 are SGHTA and FQGNSA. The CDR3 consists of 14 residues. Trimming removed 1 base at V and 10 bases at J, with 14 bases between. The CDR3 DNA reads TGTGCCAGCAGCTTAGGCCCCTATGGTGGGGAGCAGTTCTTC. Translating gives CASSLGPYGGEQFF.

The V and J genes are TRBV5-4 and TRBJ1-2, with 9 bases matching TRBD1. The CDR3 runs to 13 residues. In germline, CDR1 is SGHNT, CDR2 YYREEE (reference sequence). V gave up 10 bases and J gave up 6 bases; unmatched junction bases: 10. CDR3 DNA sequence: TGTGCCGCTCGGGGCCGGGACAGGGATGGCTACACCTTC. Translating it yields CAARGRDRDGYTF.

This chain links TRBV5-4 with TRBJ2-4, with 7 bases fitting TRBD1. The V gene end was trimmed by 0 bases and the J gene end by 6 bases; junction bases not matched to a gene: 9. From germline, CDR1 is SGHNT and CDR2 YYREEE (reference sequence). The length of the CDR3 is 16 residues. Written as DNA, the CDR3 is TGTGCCAGCAGCTTGGGGGGACAGAGATCGGGAAACATTCAGTACTTC. Translated, it gives CASSLGGQRSGNIQYF.

The genes are TRBV12-3 or TRBV12-4 and TRBJ1-1, with D unclear. The ends were cut back, 3 bases at V and 7 bases at J, with 12 bases in the middle. The CDR3 spans 13 residues. In nucleotides, the CDR3 is TGTGCCAGCAGTTTTGTTCAGAGCCATGAAGCTTTCTTT. Its translation is CASSFVQSHEAFF.

The chain is built from TRBV28 and TRBJ1-6, with a tentative D call TRBD1 (5 bases). The CDR3 loop spans 15 amino acids. CDR1 and CDR2 (germline): MDHEN, SYDVKM. V was pared by 7 bases and J by 0 bases, with 10 bases between. This chain's CDR3 is CASTAGSSYNSPLHF. DNA for the CDR3: TGTGCCAGCACCGCAGGGAGCTCCTATAATTCACCCCTCCACTTT.

This clone was seen a few times. V and J are TRBV14 and TRBJ1-6; the D gene is possibly TRBD1 (6 bases). Between the trimmed V and J ends, which lost 2 bases and 0 bases, there was a span of 11 bases. The CDR3 has 17 amino acids. CDR1 SGHDN and CDR2 FVKESK come from the germline V gene. This CDR3 reads CASSQNRVGSYNSPLHF. In nucleotides, the CDR3 is TGTGCCAGCAGCCAAAACAGGGTGGGCTCCTATAATTCACCCCTCCACTTT.

The chain employs TRBV7-2 and TRBJ1-6; unclear D gene. CDR3 length: 16 amino acids. V was trimmed by 5 bases and J by 0 bases, leaving 11 bases between them. Germline V gives CDR1 SGHTA, CDR2 FQGNSA. In nucleotides, the CDR3 is TGTGCCAGCAGCCTCGTGAGAGTCTCCTATAATTCACCCCTCCACTTT. Its protein product is CASSLVRVSYNSPLHF.

This clone appeared a few times. V is TRBV5-1 and J is TRBJ2-7, with D maybe TRBD1 (5 bases). CDR1 and CDR2 (germline): SGHRS, YFSETQ. The CDR3 runs 12 residues. The ends were cut back, 3 bases at V and 4 bases at J, with 8 bases in the middle. The CDR3 sequence: CASSSDSYEQYF. In nucleotides, the CDR3 is TGCGCCAGCAGCTCCGACAGTTACGAGCAGTACTTC.